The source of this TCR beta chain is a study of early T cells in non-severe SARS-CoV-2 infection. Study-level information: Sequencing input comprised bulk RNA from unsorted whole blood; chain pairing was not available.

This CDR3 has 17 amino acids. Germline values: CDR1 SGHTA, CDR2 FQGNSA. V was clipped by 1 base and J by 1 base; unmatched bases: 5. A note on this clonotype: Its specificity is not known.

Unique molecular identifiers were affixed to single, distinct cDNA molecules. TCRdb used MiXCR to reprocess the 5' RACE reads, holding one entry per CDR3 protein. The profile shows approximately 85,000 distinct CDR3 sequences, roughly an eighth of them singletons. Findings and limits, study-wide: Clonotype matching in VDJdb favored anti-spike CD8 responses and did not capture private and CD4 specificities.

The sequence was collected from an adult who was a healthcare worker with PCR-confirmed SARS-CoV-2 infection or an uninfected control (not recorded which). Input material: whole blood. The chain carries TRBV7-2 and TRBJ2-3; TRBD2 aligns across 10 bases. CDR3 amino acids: CASSLGVLAGGTDTQYF. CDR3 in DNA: TGTGCCAGCAGCTTAGGGGTTCTAGCGGGAGGCACAGATACGCAGTATTTT.